This T cell receptor beta chain was recorded in a study of T cells in Graves' hyperthyroidism and ophthalmopathy. At the level of the study: Initial diagnosis, before any treatment, was when peripheral blood was collected.

RNA transcripts gave rise to amplified TCR beta CDR3 regions. With the HTBI primer set, the TCR CDR3 went through a first round of RT-PCR. TCRdb reprocessed the multiplex PCR reads with MiXCR, giving one entry per CDR3 protein. The table has 350,000 to 450,000 distinct CDR3 sequences, about 14% seen once. This clonotype was seen a handful of times. Antigen unknown. Looked up from germline, CDR1 is LNHNV and CDR2 is YYDKDF (reference sequence). The CDR3 consists of 15 residues. The germline V and J ends were trimmed by 1 base and 5 bases, with 14 bases remaining between them. Study conclusions and caveats: The blood repertoire included most of the expanded thyroid clonotypes above 0.001.

The J gene is TRBJ1-2, the V gene TRBV15, with D perhaps matching TRBD1 (5 bases). The clonotype was recovered from a woman aged 60-70 years with Graves' hyperthyroidism. Sequenced material: blood. The CDR3: CATSRARGGAYGYTF. The CDR3 DNA reads TGTGCCACCAGCAGAGCTAGGGGTGGGGCTTATGGCTACACCTTC.